This T cell receptor beta chain is drawn from a study of cytomegalovirus exposure and HLA in healthy donors. General study results and limits: Later analysis placed DRB1 highest and HLA-C lowest in TCR association rates, which differed by HLA locus.

The PCR contained 60 Vbeta and 13 Jbeta primers. Repertoires were generated with immunoSEQ multiplex PCR, while TCRdb's copy carries only in-frame clones and drops some. The data hold 85,000 to 120,000 clones, with roughly four fifths observed a single time. Looked up from germline, CDR1 is GTSNPN and CDR2 is SVGIG (reference sequence). V dropped 1 base and J dropped 0; count of bases not matched to a gene: 11. This CDR3 has 17 amino acids. To note about this clone: The target antigen is unknown.

Specimen: PBMCs. The genes are TRBV30 and TRBJ2-7; TRBD1 matches 8 bases. This receptor was identified in a woman aged 50 to 60 in good health and CMV-seropositive. The CDR3 spells CAWSDMPGQVTSYEQYF. CDR3 nucleotide sequence: TGTGCCTGGAGTGATATGCCGGGACAGGTTACCTCCTACGAGCAGTACTTC.